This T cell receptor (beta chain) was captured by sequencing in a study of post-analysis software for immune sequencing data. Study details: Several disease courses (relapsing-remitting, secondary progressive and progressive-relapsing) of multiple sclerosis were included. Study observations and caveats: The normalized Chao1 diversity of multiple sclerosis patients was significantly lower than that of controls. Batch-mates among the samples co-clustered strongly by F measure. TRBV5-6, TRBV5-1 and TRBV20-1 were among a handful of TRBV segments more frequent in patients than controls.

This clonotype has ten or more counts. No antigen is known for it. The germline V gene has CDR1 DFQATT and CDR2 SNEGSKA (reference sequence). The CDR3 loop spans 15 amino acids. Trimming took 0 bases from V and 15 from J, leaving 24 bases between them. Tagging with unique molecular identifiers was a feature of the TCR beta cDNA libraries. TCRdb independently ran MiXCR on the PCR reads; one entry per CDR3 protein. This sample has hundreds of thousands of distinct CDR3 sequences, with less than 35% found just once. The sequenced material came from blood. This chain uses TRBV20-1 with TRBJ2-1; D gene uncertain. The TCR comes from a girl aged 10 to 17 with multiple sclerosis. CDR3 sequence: CSARDPAGSTLSRFF. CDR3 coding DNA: TGCAGTGCTAGAGATCCCGCCGGATCGACCCTTTCACGGTTCTTC.